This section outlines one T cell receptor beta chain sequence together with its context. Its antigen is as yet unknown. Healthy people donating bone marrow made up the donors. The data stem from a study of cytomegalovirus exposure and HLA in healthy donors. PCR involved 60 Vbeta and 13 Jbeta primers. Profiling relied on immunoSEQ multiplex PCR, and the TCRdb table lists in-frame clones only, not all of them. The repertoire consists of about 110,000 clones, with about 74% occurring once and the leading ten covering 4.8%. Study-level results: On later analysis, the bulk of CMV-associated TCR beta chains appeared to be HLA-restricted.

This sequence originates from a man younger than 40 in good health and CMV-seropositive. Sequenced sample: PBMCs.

The CDR3: CASSYSGTGHEKLFF. Written as DNA, the CDR3 is TGTGCCAGCAGTTACTCAGGGACAGGGCATGAAAAACTGTTTTTT. The chain combines TRBV6-6 with TRBJ1-4; 9 bases line up with TRBD1. Germline CDR1 is MNHNY and CDR2 is SVGAGI (reference sequence). The CDR3 runs 15 residues. J was trimmed by 6 bases and V by 0 bases; bases with no gene match: 2.